One sample yielded the 25 T cell receptor beta chains listed below, sequenced in a study of blood T cell repertoires in COVID-19 (dated by TCRdb to between 2020 and 2021). Library preparation was by the immunoSEQ multiplex PCR assay. Entries here come from immuneACCESS through TCRdb and include only in-frame sequences with V and J called. Some clones fail to appear in such tables; in the studies checked, an unresolved V gene covers under half of the shortfall, and the cause of the remainder is unknown. The sample table holds 25,000 to 35,000 clones, of which 85% to 90% were seen once. Clones ranked in the top ten supply around 25% of the sample. The sequencing input was peripheral blood. These receptor sequences come from a human donor in a cohort sampled during active COVID-19.

The J gene is TRBJ2-1, the V gene TRBV6-5; 10 bases align to TRBD2. The germline V gene has CDR1 MNHEY and CDR2 SVGAGI. J was trimmed by 8 bases and V by 6 bases; bases with no gene match: 10. The CDR3 runs to 15 residues. CDR3 sequence: CASRGLAGGPHEQFF. CDR3 DNA: TGTGCCAGCAGGGGGTTAGCGGGGGGCCCCCATGAGCAGTTCTTC.

The rearrangement links TRBV12-3 or TRBV12-4 to TRBJ1-4; 7 bases map to TRBD1. CDR3 length equals 13 residues. J was trimmed by 0 bases and V by 8 bases; bases with no gene match: 0. The CDR3 DNA sequence: TGTGCCAGCCAGGGGGCAACTAATGAAAAACTGTTTTTT. Protein: CASQGATNEKLFF.

V is TRBV12-3 or TRBV12-4 and J is TRBJ1-2; D is ambiguous. The CDR3 runs to 12 residues. V was pared by 7 bases and J by 6 bases, with 12 bases between. Here the CDR3 reads CASTGIGDGYTF. CDR3 DNA: TGTGCCAGCACCGGAATCGGGGATGGCTACACCTTC.

This chain links TRBV5-4 with TRBJ1-2; D ambiguous. Trimming took off 0 bases at V and 2 bases at J, with 5 bases between the two ends. The CDR3 length is 13 residues. Per germline, CDR1 SGHNT and CDR2 YYREEE (reference sequence). CDR3 amino acids: CASSLGPNYGYTF. The CDR3 bases are TGTGCCAGCAGCTTGGGGCCAAACTATGGCTACACCTTC.

The chain has TRBV5-5 and TRBJ2-7; tentatively, D is TRBD2 (6 bases). CDR1 and CDR2 (germline): SGHKS, YYEKEE (reference sequence). V dropped 3 bases and J dropped 5 bases, with 18 bases sitting between them. This CDR3 is built from 15 residues. CDR3 sequence: CASSYPGLGVHEQYF. Written as DNA, the CDR3 is TGTGCCAGCAGCTACCCGGGACTCGGGGTCCACGAGCAGTACTTC.

V gene TRBV19 combines with J gene TRBJ2-1, with TRBD2 matching over 9 bases. The CDR3 runs to 11 residues. Germline V gene data show CDR1 as LNHDA and CDR2 as SQIVND (reference sequence). The junction had 1 base not matched to a gene; V was cut back by 6 bases and J by 10 bases. CDR3 residues: CASRTSGEQFF. DNA for the CDR3: TGTGCCAGTAGAACTAGCGGGGAGCAGTTCTTC.

V is TRBV19 and J is TRBJ1-2; 7 nucleotides align to TRBD1. CDR3 length: 15 residues. Germline V CDR1 and CDR2: LNHDA, SQIVND (reference sequence). V shed 4 bases, J shed 2 bases, and the junction held 7 bases outside the gene matches. CDR3 residues: CASSTGTAENYGYTF. The CDR3, as DNA: TGTGCCAGTAGTACCGGGACAGCGGAAAACTATGGCTACACCTTC.

The J gene is TRBJ1-5, the V gene TRBV4-3; maybe TRBD1 (6 bases). The ends were cut back, 0 bases at V and 0 bases at J, with 21 bases in the middle. The CDR3 has 20 residues. CDR1 LGHNA and CDR2 YSLEER come from the germline V gene. CDR3 residues: CASSQDYGFQTGYSNQPQHF. The CDR3 nucleotides read TGCGCCAGCAGCCAAGATTACGGCTTTCAGACAGGCTATAGCAATCAGCCCCAGCATTTT.

The V call is TRBV6-5, the J call TRBJ1-1; 10 bases line up with TRBD1. From germline, CDR1 is MNHEY and CDR2 SVGAGI. This CDR3 is 15 amino acids long. Trimming took 6 bases from V and 2 from J; bases not matched to a gene: 6. In DNA form, the CDR3 reads TGTGCCAGCAGAGGGACAGGGGCTAGTAACACTGAAGCTTTCTTT. Translated: CASRGTGASNTEAFF.

The chain is built from TRBV7-2 and TRBJ1-2, with 7 bases that match TRBD1. This CDR3 contains 15 residues. V lost 5 bases and J lost 2; bases outside the gene matches: 8. Germline lookup yields CDR1 SGHTA and CDR2 FQGNSA. DNA of the CDR3: TGTGCCAGCAGCCCCCAGACAGGGATCAACTATGGCTACACCTTC. Residues: CASSPQTGINYGYTF.

The chain couples TRBV4-3 to TRBJ1-1, with D possibly being TRBD1 (5 bases). Germline V CDR1 and CDR2: LGHNA, YSLEER. The germline V and J ends were trimmed by 3 bases and 4 bases, with 9 bases remaining between them. The CDR3 contains 13 residues. The CDR3 sequence is CASSHPQGTEAFF. CDR3 sequence (DNA): TGCGCCAGCAGCCATCCGCAGGGCACTGAAGCTTTCTTT.

V and J are TRBV5-1 and TRBJ1-6, with D possibly matching TRBD1 (5 bases). Germline lookup yields CDR1 SGHRS and CDR2 YFSETQ. This CDR3 is 14 amino acids long. V was shortened by 4 bases and J by 4 bases, with 9 bases between the two germline ends. CDR3 coding DNA: TGCGCCAGCAGCCCGGGGGGTTATAATTCACCCCTCCACTTT. Translation gives CASSPGGYNSPLHF. The whole variable domain, filled in from reference TRBV5-1 and TRBJ1-6, reads KAGVTQTPRYLIKTRGQQVTLSCSPISGHRSVSWYQQTPGQGLQFLFEYFSETQRNKGNFPGRFSGRQFSNSRSEMNVSTLELGDSALYLCASSPGGYNSPLHFGNGTRLTVT.

The chain uses TRBV11-2 and TRBJ2-3, with 15 bases fitting TRBD2. Germline values: CDR1 SGHAT, CDR2 FQNNGV. CDR3 length equals 19 residues. Trimming removed 10 bases from V and 2 bases from J; junction bases left unmatched: 16. Here the CDR3 DNA reads TGTGCCACCACAAAGGGTGTGGGACTAGCGGGGGGCACCACAGATACGCAGTATTTT. This sequence encodes CATTKGVGLAGGTTDTQYF.

This rearrangement joins TRBV13 to TRBJ2-3; 13 positions match TRBD2. V lost 5 bases to trimming and J lost 2 bases; unmatched junction nucleotides: 13. This CDR3 is 19 amino acids long. Germline V gene lookup returns CDR1 PRHDT and CDR2 FYEKMQ (reference sequence). The CDR3 nucleotides read TGTGCCAGCAGCGTCTACTCGACTAGCGGGGGGTCTCACACAGATACGCAGTATTTT. Protein: CASSVYSTSGGSHTDTQYF.

This chain uses TRBV28 with TRBJ2-7, with D tentatively TRBD2 (5 bases). Germline-derived CDR1 and CDR2 are MDHEN and SYDVKM. Deletions cut 6 bases from V and 0 bases from J, with 21 bases between. The CDR3 is made up of 17 amino acids. The CDR3 coding sequence is TGTGCCAGCAGCCGACCCCCCGGGCGGGCGCCCTCCTACGAGCAGTACTTC. Translation: CASSRPPGRAPSYEQYF.

To note about this clone: Distinct nucleotide sequences in the sample also encode this CDR3. The chain recombines TRBV4-1 with TRBJ2-1, with 9 positions matching TRBD2. Losses at the gene ends were 0 bases for V and 7 bases for J; bases not matched to a gene: 13. CDR1 MGHRA and CDR2 YSYEKL come from the germline V gene. This CDR3 comprises 18 residues. In DNA, the CDR3 is TGCGCCAGCAGCCAAGAATGGGGGAGTAGCGGGGGTGGGAATGAGCAGTTCTTC. Protein sequence: CASSQEWGSSGGGNEQFF.

This chain uses TRBV19 with TRBJ2-3; D perhaps matches TRBD1 (5 bases). The V gene lost 10 bases and the J gene lost 1 base, with 12 bases spanning the gap. The CDR3 sequence is 13 residues long. The germline V gene encodes CDR1 LNHDA and CDR2 SQIVND (reference sequence). The CDR3 here is CATIQGGTDTQYF. DNA for the CDR3: TGTGCCACCATACAAGGGGGCACAGATACGCAGTATTTT.

This chain connects TRBV11-3 to TRBJ1-2, with TRBD1 identical over 9 bases. The CDR3 covers 12 residues. The germline gives CDR1 SGHNT, CDR2 YENEEA. Trimming took 5 bases from V and 12 from J; bases not matched to a gene: 7. The DNA for the CDR3 is TGTGCCAGCAGCCGTGGGACAGGGTGGCACACCTTC. Translated, it gives CASSRGTGWHTF.

This clone appeared a single time. The V and J genes are TRBV19 and TRBJ2-7, with a weak D call TRBD1 (5 bases). The CDR3 has 13 residues. The V gene's germline CDR1 is LNHDA and CDR2 SQIVND (reference sequence). Trimming removed 7 bases from V and 5 bases from J, with 15 bases in between. The CDR3 region is CASTMGQGHEQYF. The CDR3 bases are TGTGCCAGTACCATGGGCCAGGGTCACGAGCAGTACTTC.

The chain employs TRBV4-2 and TRBJ2-3; 9 bases are shared with TRBD2. V lost 1 base and J lost 3; bases outside the gene matches: 14. Germline V gives CDR1 LGHNA, CDR2 YNFKEQ. This CDR3 is built from 19 residues. The CDR3 DNA is TGTGCCAGCAGCCAAGCAACTGGGCTAGCGGGGATCAGGACAGATACGCAGTATTTT. This codes for CASSQATGLAGIRTDTQYF.

This clone was recorded once. The chain has TRBV5-1 and TRBJ1-2, with D possibly TRBD1 on 6 matching bases. Looked up from germline, CDR1 is SGHRS and CDR2 is YFSETQ. The CDR3 runs to 14 residues. Deletions cut 0 bases from V and 7 bases from J, with 13 bases between. In nucleotides, the CDR3 is TGCGCCAGCAGCTTGGCTGGGGGCGCTTTTGGCTACACCTTC. It specifies CASSLAGGAFGYTF.

The chain links TRBV5-4 to TRBJ2-4; 10 nucleotides line up with TRBD1. Germline CDR1 and CDR2: SGHNT and YYREEE (reference sequence). This CDR3 region has 14 residues. J lost 6 bases, V lost 5 bases, and 5 bases had no gene match. The CDR3 here is CASSFRTGGNIQYF. CDR3 sequence (DNA): TGTGCCAGCAGTTTCAGGACAGGGGGAAACATTCAGTACTTC. Complete variable domain (other parts from reference TRBV5-4 and TRBJ2-4): ETGVTQSPTHLIKTRGQQVTLRCSSQSGHNTVSWYQQALGQGPQFIFQYYREEENGRGNFPPRFSGLQFPNYSSELNVNALELDDSALYLCASSFRTGGNIQYFGAGTRLSVL.

This chain joins TRBV12-2 and TRBJ1-6; the table's D call, TRBD1, has no DNA check behind it. TRBV12-2 is recorded as a pseudogene. This CDR3 comprises 16 residues. CDR3 region: CASRPLWDRVNSPLHF. CDR3 sequence (DNA): TGTGCAAGTCGTCCCCTTTGGGACAGGGTAAATTCACCCCTCCACTTT.

The genes are TRBV7-2 and TRBJ2-3, with TRBD2 identical over 11 bases. The germline gives CDR1 SGHTA, CDR2 FQGNSA. This CDR3 has 19 residues. V lost 0 bases, J lost 1 base, and 9 bases stayed unmatched. In nucleotides, the CDR3 is TGTGCCAGCAGCTTAGCTTTAACCGGGACTAGCGGCGGCACAGATACGCAGTATTTT. The encoded protein is CASSLALTGTSGGTDTQYF.

There are a few counts of this clone. The genes are TRBV7-9 and TRBJ1-5; D is unclear. The germline V gene encodes CDR1 SEHNR and CDR2 FQNEAQ (reference sequence). V lost 5 bases and J 9 bases, leaving 8 bases between the germline ends. The CDR3 sequence is 11 residues long. This CDR3 reads CASSETGPQHF. For the CDR3, the DNA is TGTGCCAGCAGCGAAACCGGGCCCCAGCATTTT.